This T cell receptor (beta chain) was sequenced for a study of T cells expressing NK-cell markers. Study at large: In the group of eight sequenced donors, seven were HCMV-seropositive and one was seronegative.

Whole-study findings and limits: The study found these clonotypes also leading the CD3+CD56-NKG2C+ fraction in a few donors. Dominant NKG2C+ clonotypes in about six donors made up roughly 1.0-7.0% of CD8+ T cells.

Libraries used 5'RACE template switching adding universal primer site and UMIs. TCRdb re-called the 5' RACE reads and catalogs CDR3 proteins one per entry, DNA excluded. Here the sample table reports 200,000 to 300,000 distinct CDR3 sequences. As for this clonotype: Antigen specificity is unknown.

This sequence originates from a man younger than 35 in good health. The specimen was blood T cells: a sorted CD56 or NKG2C T cell subset, CD4+ or CD8+ T cells, or bulk PBMC T cells (not recorded which).

The CDR3 spells CASSPGTGNTEAFF. This chain uses TRBV5-1 with TRBJ1-1; TCRdb indicates TRBD1, and absent DNA this call remains unverified. The CDR3 sequence is 14 residues long. The germline gives CDR1 SGHRS, CDR2 YFSETQ.